This T cell receptor (beta chain) was observed in a study of T cells in tuberculosis. Sequenced by immunoSEQ multiplex PCR; TCRdb stores in-frame clones only, minus some. The table records 85,000 to 100,000 clones, approximately 91% of them present only once. After thawing and overnight rest, PBMC were stained with GMM-loaded CD1B tetramer, viability dye and anti-CD3 for sorting. CD1B tetramers were loaded with Rhodococcus equi-derived C32 glucose monomycolate. Germline assignment: CDR1 SNHLY and CDR2 FYNNEI. Deletions cut 6 bases from V and 8 bases from J, with 16 bases between. CDR3 size: 14 residues.

The source of this sequence is an adult woman with latent tuberculosis. What was sequenced was CD1b-GMM tetramer-negative cells sorted from PBMCs. This chain links TRBV2 with TRBJ2-2; TRBD1 might be the D (6 bases). The CDR3 bases are TGTGCCAGCAGCTGGACAGTGTCGATTGGGGAGCTGTTTTTT. Translation gives CASSWTVSIGELFF.